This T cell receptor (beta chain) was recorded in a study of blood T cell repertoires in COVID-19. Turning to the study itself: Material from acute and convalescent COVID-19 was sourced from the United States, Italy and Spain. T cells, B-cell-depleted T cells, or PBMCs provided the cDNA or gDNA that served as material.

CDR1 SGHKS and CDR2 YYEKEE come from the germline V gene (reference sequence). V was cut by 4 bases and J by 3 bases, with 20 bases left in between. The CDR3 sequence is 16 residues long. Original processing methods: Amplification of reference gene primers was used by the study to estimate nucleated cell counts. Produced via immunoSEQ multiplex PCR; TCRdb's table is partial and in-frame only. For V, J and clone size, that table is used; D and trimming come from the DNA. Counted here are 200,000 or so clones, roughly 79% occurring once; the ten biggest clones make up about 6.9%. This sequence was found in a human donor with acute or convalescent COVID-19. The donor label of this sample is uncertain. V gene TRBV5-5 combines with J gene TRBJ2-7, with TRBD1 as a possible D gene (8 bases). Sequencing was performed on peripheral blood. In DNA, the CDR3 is TGTGCCAGCAGCCCGTCGGACAGGGAGGGCTTCTACGAGCAGTACTTC. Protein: CASSPSDREGFYEQYF.